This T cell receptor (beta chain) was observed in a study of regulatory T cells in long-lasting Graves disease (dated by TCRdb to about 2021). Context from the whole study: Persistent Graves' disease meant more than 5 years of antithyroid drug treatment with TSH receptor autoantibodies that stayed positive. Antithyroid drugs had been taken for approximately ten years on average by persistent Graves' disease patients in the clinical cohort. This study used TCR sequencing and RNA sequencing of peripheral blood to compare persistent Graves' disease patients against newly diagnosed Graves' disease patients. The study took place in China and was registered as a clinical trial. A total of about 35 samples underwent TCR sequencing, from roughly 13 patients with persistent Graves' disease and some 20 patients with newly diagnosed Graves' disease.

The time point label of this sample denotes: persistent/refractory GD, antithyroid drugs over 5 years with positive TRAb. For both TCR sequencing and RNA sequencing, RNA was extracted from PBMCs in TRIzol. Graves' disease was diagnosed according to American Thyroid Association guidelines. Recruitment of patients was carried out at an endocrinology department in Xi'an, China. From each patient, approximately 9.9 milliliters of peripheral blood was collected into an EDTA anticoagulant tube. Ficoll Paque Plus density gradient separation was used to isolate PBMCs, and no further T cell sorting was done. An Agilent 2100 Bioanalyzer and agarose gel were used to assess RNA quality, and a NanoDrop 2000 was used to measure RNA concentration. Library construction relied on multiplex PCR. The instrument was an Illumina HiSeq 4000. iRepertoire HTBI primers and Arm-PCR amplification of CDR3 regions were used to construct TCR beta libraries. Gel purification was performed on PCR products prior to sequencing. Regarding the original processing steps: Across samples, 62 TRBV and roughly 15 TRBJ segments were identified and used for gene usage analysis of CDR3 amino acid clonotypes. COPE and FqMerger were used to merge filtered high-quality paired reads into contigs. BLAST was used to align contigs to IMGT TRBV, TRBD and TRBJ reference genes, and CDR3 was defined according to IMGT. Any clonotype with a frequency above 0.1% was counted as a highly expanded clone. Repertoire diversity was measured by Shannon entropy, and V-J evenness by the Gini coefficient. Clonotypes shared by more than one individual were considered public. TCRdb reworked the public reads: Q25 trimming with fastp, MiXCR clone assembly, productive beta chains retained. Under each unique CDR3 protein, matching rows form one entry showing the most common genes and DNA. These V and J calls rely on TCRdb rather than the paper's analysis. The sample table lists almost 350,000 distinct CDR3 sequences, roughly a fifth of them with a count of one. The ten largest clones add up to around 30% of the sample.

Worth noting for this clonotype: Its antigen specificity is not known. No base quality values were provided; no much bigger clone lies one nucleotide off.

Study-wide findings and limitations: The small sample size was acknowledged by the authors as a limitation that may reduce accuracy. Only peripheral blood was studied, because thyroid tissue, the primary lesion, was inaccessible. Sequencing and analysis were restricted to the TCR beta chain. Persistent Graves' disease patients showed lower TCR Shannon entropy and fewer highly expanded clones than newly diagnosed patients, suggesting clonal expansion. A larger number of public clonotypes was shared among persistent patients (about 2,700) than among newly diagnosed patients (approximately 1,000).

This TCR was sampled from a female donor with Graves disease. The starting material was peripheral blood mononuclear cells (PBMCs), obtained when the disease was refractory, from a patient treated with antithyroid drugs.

The CDR3 region reads CASRGTDTQYF. The sequence in DNA is TGTGCCAGCAGAGGGACAGATACGCAGTATTTT. Recombination joined TRBV2 with TRBJ2-3, with no D gene named confidently. As encoded in the germline V gene, CDR1 is SNHLY while CDR2 is FYNNEI. Counted from cysteine to phenylalanine, this CDR3 has 11 amino acids. CDR3 DNA is the only sequence kept; it has 33 bases, read in frame from the first base. V loses 6 bases, J loses 3 bases, and the germline ends lie 4 bases apart.